The T cell receptor (beta chain) described here comes from a study of CD8 T cells in Susac syndrome. Random hexamers were used to reverse transcribe the RNA input (roughly 0.5 to 1 ug). Multiplex PCR with immunoSEQ amplified the TCR beta CDR3 across 54 Vbeta and 13 Jbeta. MiXCR, applied by TCRdb to the immunoSEQ multiplex PCR reads, yields one record per CDR3 protein. The sample lists about 160,000 distinct CDR3 sequences; under 95% were seen once. Study results and limitations: As acknowledged by the study, its TCR sequencing and HLA analysis included a relatively small number of individuals.

As regards this clonotype: The antigen remains unidentified.

Germline lookup yields CDR1 MNHNY and CDR2 SVGAGI (reference sequence). V was trimmed by 5 bases and J by 8 bases, leaving 18 bases between them. CDR3 size: 14 residues. CD8+ and CD4+ T cells taken from blood had their TCR beta sequenced. Both CD4+ and CD8+ T cells were negatively isolated, and TEMRA cells underwent FACS enrichment. This receptor was taken from a human donor in good health. The V gene is TRBV6-6, the J gene TRBJ1-2; possibly TRBD1 for D (6 bases). The sample taken for sequencing was CD4+ T cells from PBMCs. The CDR3 DNA reads TGTGCCAGCAGTCTTGACAGGTCCAGAGGAGGCTACACCTTC. Protein: CASSLDRSRGGYTF.